The 9 T cell receptor beta chains below all came from one sample that was sequenced in a study of vaccination effects on CD4 cells after COVID-19. Data came from immunoSEQ multiplex PCR; TCRdb stores just in-frame clones and leaves some out. The sample records under 25,000 clones, around 70% being singletons. What these receptors recognize is not known. ViraFEST expansion of antigen-specific CD4+ T cells with viral peptide pools preceded sequencing. With roughly 10 days of culture completed, CD4+ T cells were isolated. The person had a PCR-confirmed SARS-CoV-2 infection during March to December 2020. The sequenced sample was CD4+ T cells from PBMCs cultured with SARS-CoV-2 spike peptides, obtained before COVID-19 vaccination. These receptors were collected from a human donor who had a prior SARS-CoV-2 infection.

In its sample, this clone is medium-sized. The chain has TRBV13 and TRBJ2-3; either TRBD1 or TRBD2 may fit D (5 bases each). The CDR3 contains 14 residues. Trimming removed 5 bases from V and 2 bases from J, with 11 bases in between. The germline gives CDR1 PRHDT, CDR2 FYEKMQ (reference sequence). The CDR3 here is CASSGSGPTDTQYF. As DNA, the CDR3 is TGTGCCAGCAGCGGATCGGGACCCACAGATACGCAGTATTTT. Filled out from reference TRBV13 and TRBJ2-3, the complete variable domain reads AAGVIQSPRHLIKEKRETATLKCYPIPRHDTVYWYQQGPGQDPQFLISFYEKMQSDKGSIPDRFSAQQFSDYHSELNMSSLELGDSALYFCASSGSGPTDTQYFGPGTRLTVL.

The rearrangement links TRBV6-5 to TRBJ1-6, with D maybe TRBD1 (5 bases). From germline, CDR1 is MNHEY and CDR2 SVGAGI. V was trimmed by 0 bases and J by 7 bases, leaving 13 bases between them. The CDR3 is made up of 16 amino acids. CDR3 region: CASSYSTGAGNSPLHF. The CDR3 DNA reads TGTGCCAGCAGTTACTCGACCGGGGCCGGGAATTCACCCCTCCACTTT.

This sequence joins TRBV3-1 (or the pseudogene TRBV3-2) and TRBJ2-1, with 9 bases fitting TRBD2. Germline-derived CDR1 and CDR2 are LGHDT and YNNKEL (reference sequence). V trimming: 0 bases; J trimming: 0 bases; junction bases outside the gene matches: 6. The CDR3 extends over 18 amino acids. The CDR3 reads CASSQDLAGLASYNEQFF. CDR3 nucleotide sequence: TGTGCCAGCAGCCAAGACCTTGCGGGACTAGCCTCCTACAATGAGCAGTTCTTC.

The chain couples TRBV7-3 to TRBJ1-1, with 7 bases aligning to TRBD1. V lost 5 bases to trimming and J lost 2 bases; unmatched junction nucleotides: 2. CDR1 and CDR2 from the germline V gene are SGHTA and FQGTGA. The CDR3 consists of 13 residues. This CDR3 is CASSRDSNTEAFF. The DNA for the CDR3 is TGTGCCAGCAGCCGGGACAGCAACACTGAAGCTTTCTTT.

The chain couples TRBV24-1 to TRBJ2-7, with TRBD2 matching over 9 bases. Germline V gene lookup returns CDR1 KGHDR and CDR2 SFDVKD. CDR3 length: 13 residues. Unmatched junction bases numbered 3, after V lost 5 bases and J lost 5 bases. CDR3 DNA: TGTGCCACCAGTGTTCCTAGCGGGAACGAGCAGTACTTC. Protein sequence: CATSVPSGNEQYF.

The chain links TRBV30 to TRBJ2-2; the D is unclear. CDR1 GTSNPN and CDR2 SVGIG come from the germline V gene (reference sequence). The V end lost 2 bases, the J end lost 5 bases, and 9 bases lay between the germline ends. This CDR3 has 13 amino acids. CDR3 loop: CAWSYWLTGELFF. The CDR3 DNA reads TGTGCCTGGAGTTATTGGCTAACCGGGGAGCTGTTTTTT.

The chain has TRBV7-3 and TRBJ1-4; D is unresolved. Germline CDR1 reads SGHTA; CDR2 reads FQGTGA. V was pared by 0 bases and J by 8 bases, with 7 bases between. The CDR3 is 13 residues long. Here the CDR3 DNA reads TGTGCCAGCAGCTTAACGCGTGAGGAAAAACTGTTTTTT. Protein product: CASSLTREEKLFF.

This clone has just a few counts. This chain links TRBV5-1 with TRBJ1-5; a weak D match, TRBD1 (6 bases). CDR1 is SGHRS, CDR2 YFSETQ, per germline. This CDR3 has 15 residues. V was clipped by 3 bases and J by 4 bases, with 14 bases between them. This CDR3 is CASSSTGNGNQPQHF. In DNA, the CDR3 is TGCGCCAGCAGCTCAACAGGGAATGGGAATCAGCCCCAGCATTTT.

V gene TRBV10-1 combines with J gene TRBJ2-7, with 9 positions matching TRBD2. The V gene end was trimmed by 6 bases and the J gene end by 6 bases; junction bases not matched to a gene: 15. The germline V gene encodes CDR1 WNHNN and CDR2 SYGVQD (reference sequence). This CDR3 is built from 16 residues. The chain's CDR3 is CASRTSVRLAGREQYF. In nucleotides, the CDR3 is TGCGCCAGCAGAACCTCGGTACGTCTAGCGGGACGCGAGCAGTACTTC.